Below, 3 T cell receptor beta chains from the same sample are listed, as sequenced in a study of CD8+ T cells in alopecia areata. Reverse transcribed after extraction, RNA yielded cDNA as the sequencing template. The data were produced by immunoSEQ multiplex PCR, yet TCRdb's version contains in-frame clones alone and is incomplete. This sample shows more than 90,000 clones and no singletons; around a fifth rests with the ten largest. Sequencing was performed on lesional skin. These receptors originate from a C3H/HeJ mouse with alopecia areata. This strain's MHC haplotype is H2-k.

This clone occurred a few times. Gene names are the mouse ones. The read gets to within 4 residues of the CDR3 end, and the germline J gene fills in the rest. J is TRBJ2-1 and V is TRBV5, with D perhaps matching TRBD2 (6 bases). This CDR3 comprises 14 residues. Germline V lookup: CDR1 LGHNA, CDR2 YNLKQL (reference sequence). CDR3 in amino acids: CASSPLGRYSEQFF. The covered CDR3 bases are TGTGCCAGCAGCCCCCTGGGGCGGTATTCT.

This clone has a count of ten or more. The germline and genes are mouse ones. The sequenced fragment ends 4 residues before the CDR3 boundary, so the rest is inferred from the germline J gene. The J gene is TRBJ2-7, the V gene TRBV13-3; D is possibly TRBD2 (5 bases). The germline V gene has CDR1 NNHDY and CDR2 SYVADS. V lost 5 bases and J 0 bases, leaving 9 bases between the germline ends. The CDR3 sequence is 13 residues long. The sequenced CDR3 bases are TGTGCCAGCAGCTGGGTGAGCTCCTAT. As protein: CASSWVSSY. The whole CDR3 protein is CASSWVSSYEQYF.

Turning to this clone: Gene names refer to mouse genes. The read gets to within 4 residues of the CDR3 end, and the germline J gene fills in the rest. The chain uses TRBV19 and TRBJ2-5, with TRBD1 identical over 11 bases. Germline lookup yields CDR1 FNHDT and CDR2 SITEND (reference sequence). The CDR3 runs to 14 residues. The CDR3 bases that were read are TGTGCCAGCAGTCCGGACAGGGGGCCAGAC. Amino acid sequence: CASSPDRGPD. The whole CDR3 reads CASSPDRGPDTQYF. The complete variable domain, with remaining parts taken from reference TRBV19 and TRBJ2-5, reads GGIITQTPKFLIGQEGQKLTLKCQQNFNHDTMYWYRQDSGKGLRLIYYSITENDLQKGDLSEGYDASREKKSSFSLTVTSAQKNEMAVFLCASSPDRGPDTQYFGPGTRLLVL.